This TCR beta chain was retrieved from a study of T cells in women clearing cervical HPV infection. Study details: Case blood was drawn when the lesion was first found; control blood after infection became undetectable. The study's findings and limits: T-cell numbers per sample were unknown and may explain richness differences. TRBV6-7 relative abundance averaged roughly 0.099% in cases and about 0.15% in controls.

Using immunoSEQ multiplex PCR, the repertoire was profiled, and TCRdb retains in-frame clones only, with some absent. This sample's clone table lists around 31,000 clones. All participants had a single incident cervical HPV16 infection, and prevalent HPV16 infections were excluded. Turning to this clone: Its antigen is not known. The sequence runs out 3 residues before the end of the CDR3; the remainder is reconstructed from the germline J gene.

Germline V gene sequence: CDR1 LNHDA, CDR2 SQIVND (reference sequence). V lost 1 base, J lost 1 base, and 10 bases lay in between. The CDR3 covers 15 residues. Sequencing was carried out using blood buffy coat. This chain links TRBV19 with TRBJ2-5; tentatively, D is TRBD2 (5 bases). The sequence was obtained from a woman between 18 and 75 years old with a cervical HPV16 infection that either progressed to CIN3+ or cleared (not recorded which). CDR3 amino acids: CASSIVEGFQETQYF. Partial CDR3 DNA: TGTGCCAGTAGTATAGTAGAGGGCTTCCAAGAGACC.